The present entry profiles one TCR beta chain with its context. The data were taken from a study of T cell changes during pregnancy in multiple sclerosis. V was trimmed by 6 bases and J by 3 bases, leaving 12 bases between them. Germline values: CDR1 SNHLY, CDR2 FYNNEI. The CDR3 is made up of 13 amino acids. The repertoire was sequenced with immunoSEQ multiplex PCR; TCRdb's copy has only in-frame clones and lacks some. The sample records roughly 28,000 clones, approximately 90% being singletons. The rearrangement links TRBV2 to TRBJ2-7; D is perhaps TRBD1 (6 bases). The clonotype originates from a female donor with multiple sclerosis, enrolled in a pregnancy study. Source: CD8+ T cells from peripheral blood mononuclear cells, taken before pregnancy. Here the CDR3 DNA reads TGTGCCAGCAGCAACCTGGACAGCTACGAGCAGTACTTC. Translated, it gives CASSNLDSYEQYF.